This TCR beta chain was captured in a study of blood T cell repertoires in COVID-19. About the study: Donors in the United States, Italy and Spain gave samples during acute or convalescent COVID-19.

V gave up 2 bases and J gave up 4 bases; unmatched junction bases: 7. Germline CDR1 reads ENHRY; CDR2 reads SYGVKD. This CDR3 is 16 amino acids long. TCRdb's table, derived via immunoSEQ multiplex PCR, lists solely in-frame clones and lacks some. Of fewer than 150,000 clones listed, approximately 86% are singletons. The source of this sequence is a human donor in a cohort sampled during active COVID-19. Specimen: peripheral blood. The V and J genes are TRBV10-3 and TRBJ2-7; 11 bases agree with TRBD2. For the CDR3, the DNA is TGTGCCATCAGTGAGGCTAGCGGGGGGCTTAAATACGAGCAGTACTTC. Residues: CAISEASGGLKYEQYF.